A selection of T cell receptor beta chains follows, all from one sample in a study of T cell responses to AZD1222 COVID-19 vaccine. The protocol was immunoSEQ multiplex PCR, while the TCRdb copy is restricted to in-frame clones and leaves out a portion. The sample shows more than 110,000 clones, approximately 90% of them seen only once. This material consisted of peripheral blood, taken on day 0 of AZD1222 vaccination. These receptors were taken from an adult in good health. Both conserved end residues are part of each CDR3. D genes are given only for firm matches. Expanded clones are given a class, and other clones once, few, many or no size at all.

TGTGCCAGCAGTTCGGACAGGGGCTCTGGAAACACCATATATTTT CASSSDRGSGNTIYF TRBV2 NA TRBD1 TRBJ1-3
TGTGCCTGGCAAGCCAACAGGGGCGGTCGAGGCTACACCTTC CAWQANRGGRGYTF TRBV30 NA TRBD1 TRBJ1-2
TGTGCCAGCTCACCATTACCCCCGGGGCTCGATACGCAGTATTTT CASSPLPPGLDTQYF TRBV18 NA NA TRBJ2-3
TGTGCCAGCTCACCCGCCGGGGGGAGCTCCTACGAGCAGTACTTC CASSPAGGSSYEQYF TRBV18 few TRBD2 TRBJ2-7
TGTGCCAGCAGCTTGGCCCCGACAGGGAGCAATCAGCCCCAGCATTTT CASSLAPTGSNQPQHF TRBV5-6 NA TRBD1 TRBJ1-5
TGCGCCAGCGGTGGAAGGGCCGGGAGACCGCAAGAGACCCAGTACTTC CASGGRAGRPQETQYF TRBV5-1 NA NA TRBJ2-5
TGTGCCAGCAGGATAGGGCTTTGGAACACTGAAGCTTTCTTT CASRIGLWNTEAFF TRBV6-5 NA NA TRBJ1-1
TGTGCCAGCAGCTTCTTATATGGCACCGGGGAGCTGTTTTTT CASSFLYGTGELFF TRBV5-6 NA NA TRBJ2-2
TGTGCCAGTAGTTCCTCCGGGACGGTGAACACTGAAGCTTTCTTT CASSSSGTVNTEAFF TRBV19 NA NA TRBJ1-1
TGCGCCAGCAGCCAATATCCCTCGGGATTTTCGTCCGAGCAGTACTTC CASSQYPSGFSSEQYF TRBV4-1 NA NA TRBJ2-7
TGTGCCAGCAGATACCGACGGAGCTCCTACAATGAGCAGTTCTTC CASRYRRSSYNEQFF TRBV6-5 NA NA TRBJ2-1
TGTGCCAGCAGCCAAGACAGGCCCTACGAGCAGTACTTC CASSQDRPYEQYF TRBV13 NA NA TRBJ2-7
TGTGCCATCAGTGTAACTAGCGGGCCAAGAGCCTCCTACGAGCAGTACTTC CAISVTSGPRASYEQYF TRBV10-3 NA TRBD2 TRBJ2-7
TGTGCCAGCACCGATTTACAGGGAATCACTGAAGCTTTCTTT CASTDLQGITEAFF TRBV6-5 NA NA TRBJ1-1
TGTGCCAGCAGCCTCCTGGGTCAATTAGGTGAAAAACTGTTTTTT CASSLLGQLGEKLFF TRBV5-8 NA NA TRBJ1-4